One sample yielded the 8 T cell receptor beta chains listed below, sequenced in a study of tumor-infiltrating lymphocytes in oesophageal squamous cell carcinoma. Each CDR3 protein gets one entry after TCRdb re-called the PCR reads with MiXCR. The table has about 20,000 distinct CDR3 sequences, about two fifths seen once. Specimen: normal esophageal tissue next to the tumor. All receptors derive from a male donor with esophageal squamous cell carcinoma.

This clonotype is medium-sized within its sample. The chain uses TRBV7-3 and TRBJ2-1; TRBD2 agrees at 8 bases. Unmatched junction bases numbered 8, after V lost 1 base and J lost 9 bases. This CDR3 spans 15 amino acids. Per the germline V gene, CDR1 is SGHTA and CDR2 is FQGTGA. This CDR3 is CASSLMTGGPGEQFF. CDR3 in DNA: TGTGCCAGCAGCTTAATGACGGGAGGGCCGGGTGAGCAGTTCTTC.

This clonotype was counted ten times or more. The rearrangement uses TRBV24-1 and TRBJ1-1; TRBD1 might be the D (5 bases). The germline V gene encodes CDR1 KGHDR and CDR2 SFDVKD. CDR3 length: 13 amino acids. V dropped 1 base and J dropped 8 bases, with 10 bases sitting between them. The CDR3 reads CATSDFSGTEAFF. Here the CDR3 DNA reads TGTGCCACCAGTGATTTCTCCGGGACGGAAGCTTTCTTT.

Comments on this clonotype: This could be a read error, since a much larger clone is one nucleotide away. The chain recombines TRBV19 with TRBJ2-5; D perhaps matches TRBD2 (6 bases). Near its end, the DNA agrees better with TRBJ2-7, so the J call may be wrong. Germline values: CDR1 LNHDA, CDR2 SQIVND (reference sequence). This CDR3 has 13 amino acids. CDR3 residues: CASRIGSTYEQYF. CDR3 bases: TGTGCCAGTCGTATCGGGAGTACCTACGAGCAGTACTTC.

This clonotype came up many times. CDR3 amino acids: CASSFRGRGPDTQYF. The CDR3 nucleotides read TGTGCCAGCAGCTTTCGCGGGAGAGGCCCAGATACGCAGTATTTT. This chain joins TRBV7-8 and TRBJ2-3; 7 nucleotides align to TRBD2. This CDR3 is 15 amino acids long. Germline CDR1 and CDR2: SGHVS and FQNEAQ. The junction had 7 bases not matched to a gene; V was cut back by 3 bases and J by 4 bases.

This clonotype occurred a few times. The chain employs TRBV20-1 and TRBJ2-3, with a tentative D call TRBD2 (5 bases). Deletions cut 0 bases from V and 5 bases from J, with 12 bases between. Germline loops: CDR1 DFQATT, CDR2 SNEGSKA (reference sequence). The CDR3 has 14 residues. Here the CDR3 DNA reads TGCAGTGCTAGAGATCTGGACGGGATAGATACGCAGTATTTT. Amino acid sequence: CSARDLDGIDTQYF.

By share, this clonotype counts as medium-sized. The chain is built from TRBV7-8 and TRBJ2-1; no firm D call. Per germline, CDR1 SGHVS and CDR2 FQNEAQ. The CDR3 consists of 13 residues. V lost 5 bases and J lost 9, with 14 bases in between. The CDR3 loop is CASSPGEVSEQFF. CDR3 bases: TGTGCCAGCAGCCCCGGCGAGGTGAGTGAGCAGTTCTTC.

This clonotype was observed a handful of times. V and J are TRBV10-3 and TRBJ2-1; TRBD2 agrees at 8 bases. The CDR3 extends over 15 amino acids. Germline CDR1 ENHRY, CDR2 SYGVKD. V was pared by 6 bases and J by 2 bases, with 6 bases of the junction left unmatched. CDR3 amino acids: CAIRIDSGAYNEQFF. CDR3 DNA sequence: TGTGCCATCAGAATCGATAGCGGGGCCTACAATGAGCAGTTCTTC.

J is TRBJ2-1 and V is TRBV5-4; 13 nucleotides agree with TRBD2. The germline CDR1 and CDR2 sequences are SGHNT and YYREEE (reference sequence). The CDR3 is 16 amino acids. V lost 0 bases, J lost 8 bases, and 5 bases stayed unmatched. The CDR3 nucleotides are TGTGCCAGCAGCTTGGGGACTAGCGGGAGTCGCGATGAGCAGTTCTTC. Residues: CASSLGTSGSRDEQFF.